The 24 T cell receptor beta chains below all came from one sample that was sequenced in a study of blood T cell repertoires in COVID-19. The method was immunoSEQ multiplex PCR; TCRdb's version includes in-frame clones alone and lacks a portion of them. Of some 210,000 clones listed, 80% to 90% are singletons. The sample consisted of PBMCs or T cells enriched from blood (not recorded which). The receptors derive from a man aged 18 to 30 with acute COVID-19.

This chain links TRBV28 with TRBJ2-5, with 7 bases aligning to TRBD1. The CDR3 runs 17 residues. The germline V gene encodes CDR1 MDHEN and CDR2 SYDVKM. Trimming cost V 6 bases and J 4 bases; bases outside gene matches: 17. The CDR3 region is CASSLKHKGQLRETQYF. The CDR3 DNA follows: TGTGCCAGCAGCCTTAAACATAAGGGACAGTTGAGAGAGACCCAGTACTTC. The full variable domain, its missing parts supplied by reference TRBV28 and TRBJ2-5, is DVKVTQSSRYLVKRTGEKVFLECVQDMDHENMFWYRQDPGLGLRLIYFSYDVKMKEKGDIPEGYSVSREKKERFSLILESASTNQTSMYLCASSLKHKGQLRETQYFGPGTRLLVL.

The chain combines TRBV2 with TRBJ2-2; weak D call: TRBD2 (6 bases). V was pared by 10 bases and J by 2 bases, with 11 bases between. The CDR3 sequence is 13 residues long. Germline V gene sequence: CDR1 SNHLY, CDR2 FYNNEI. CDR3 nucleotide sequence: TGTGCCAAACGACTAGTCAACACCGGGGAGCTGTTTTTT. Translating gives CAKRLVNTGELFF.

The count of this clone is one. V gene TRBV7-9 combines with J gene TRBJ2-7, with 9 bases matching TRBD2. Germline V gives CDR1 SEHNR, CDR2 FQNEAQ (reference sequence). The CDR3 has 16 amino acids. Germline trimming cut 5 bases from V and 3 bases from J; bases unmatched to any gene: 11. CDR3 amino acids: CASSPQGGGGIYEQYF. In DNA form, the CDR3 reads TGTGCCAGCAGCCCCCAGGGCGGGGGGGGGATCTACGAGCAGTACTTC.

The chain joins TRBV28 to TRBJ2-3; TRBD2 matches at 7 bases. Trimming removed 4 bases from V and 0 bases from J; junction bases left unmatched: 7. Germline lookup yields CDR1 MDHEN and CDR2 SYDVKM. The length of the CDR3 is 16 residues. The CDR3 reads CASSSSTSSSTDTQYF. The CDR3 region has the DNA TGTGCCAGCAGTTCGTCGACTAGCTCTAGCACAGATACGCAGTATTTT. Drawing the rest from reference TRBV28 and TRBJ2-3, the complete variable domain is DVKVTQSSRYLVKRTGEKVFLECVQDMDHENMFWYRQDPGLGLRLIYFSYDVKMKEKGDIPEGYSVSREKKERFSLILESASTNQTSMYLCASSSSTSSSTDTQYFGPGTRLTVL.

V is TRBV28 and J is TRBJ1-1, with D possibly being TRBD1 (6 bases). The CDR3 is 19 amino acids. V was clipped by 2 bases and J by 5 bases, with 27 bases between them. The V gene's germline CDR1 is MDHEN and CDR2 SYDVKM. The DNA of the CDR3 is TGTGCCAGCAGTTTAAGTATTGGGGACAAGCCTAATCTGGGGACTGAAGCTTTCTTT. Translated, it gives CASSLSIGDKPNLGTEAFF.

The J gene is TRBJ2-1, the V gene TRBV4-1, with TRBD2 identical over 9 bases. V lost 3 bases to trimming and J lost 5 bases; unmatched junction nucleotides: 8. The length of the CDR3 is 16 residues. In germline, CDR1 is MGHRA, CDR2 YSYEKL. The CDR3 bases are TGCGCCAGCAGCCAGAGCTTCGGACTAGCGAACAATGAGCAGTTCTTC. Protein: CASSQSFGLANNEQFF.

The chain is built from TRBV5-1 and TRBJ1-2; perhaps TRBD1 as D (5 bases). The ends were cut back, 5 bases at V and 7 bases at J, with 9 bases in the middle. This CDR3 spans 11 amino acids. Germline assignment: CDR1 SGHRS and CDR2 YFSETQ. This chain's CDR3 is CASRGRGGYTF. The CDR3 DNA is TGCGCCAGCAGGGGTAGGGGTGGCTACACCTTC.

The chain is built from TRBV9 and TRBJ2-7, with 9 bases aligning to TRBD1. The V gene end was trimmed by 0 bases and the J gene end by 2 bases; junction bases not matched to a gene: 0. The V gene's germline CDR1 is SGDLS and CDR2 YYNGEE. The CDR3 runs 14 residues. The CDR3 coding sequence is TGTGCCAGCAGCGTAGGGACAGGGGCCTACGAGCAGTACTTC. Its translation: CASSVGTGAYEQYF.

The V call is TRBV5-1, the J call TRBJ1-6, with no clear D. The CDR3 length is 12 residues. The germline gives CDR1 SGHRS, CDR2 YFSETQ. Trimming removed 4 bases at V and 9 bases at J, with 8 bases between. CDR3 protein: CASSAQSSPLHF. The CDR3 nucleotides read TGCGCCAGCAGCGCACAGTCTTCACCCCTCCACTTT.

Only one count was recorded for this clone. V usage is TRBV27 and J usage is TRBJ2-5; 10 bases are shared with TRBD2. This CDR3 contains 16 residues. Trimming took 3 bases from V and 3 from J; bases not matched to a gene: 7. The germline gives CDR1 MNHEY, CDR2 SMNVEV (reference sequence). DNA for the CDR3: TGTGCCAGCAGTTTTAGTGGGACTAGCGCTAAAGAGACCCAGTACTTC. It yields the protein CASSFSGTSAKETQYF.

This clone was seen only once. The V call is TRBV28, the J call TRBJ2-1; the D gene is possibly TRBD2 (5 bases). The germline gives CDR1 MDHEN, CDR2 SYDVKM. The CDR3 extends over 13 amino acids. Trimming cost V 4 bases and J 16 bases, with 20 bases left between them. The CDR3 region has the DNA TGTGCCAGCAGTTCCCCTACTGCAGAGCGGTGTTTCTTC. Its protein product is CASSSPTAERCFF.

This clone was recorded only once. The CDR3 is CASSLLQDEKLFF. CDR3 nucleotide sequence: TGTGCCAGCAGTCTACTACAGGACGAAAAACTGTTTTTT. The V call is TRBV27, the J call TRBJ1-4; the D gene is possibly TRBD1 (5 bases). The CDR3 loop spans 13 amino acids. Germline V gene lookup returns CDR1 MNHEY and CDR2 SMNVEV (reference sequence). Trimming left V 5 bases short and J 8 bases short, with 12 bases between.

This clone has only one observation. The CDR3 protein is CASSLSGGSGHEQYF. The CDR3 DNA is TGTGCCAGCAGCCTCAGCGGCGGGAGCGGCCACGAGCAGTACTTC. The genes are TRBV7-9 and TRBJ2-7; 7 nucleotides line up with TRBD2. Trimming removed 5 bases from V and 5 bases from J; junction bases left unmatched: 12. CDR1 and CDR2 (germline): SEHNR, FQNEAQ (reference sequence). The CDR3 totals 15 residues. The full variable domain, rest sourced from reference TRBV7-9 and TRBJ2-7, is DTGVSQNPRHKITKRGQNVTFRCDPISEHNRLYWYRQTLGQGPEFLTYFQNEAQLEKSRLLSDRFSAERPKGSFSTLEIQRTEQGDSAMYLCASSLSGGSGHEQYFGPGTRLTVT.

The J gene is TRBJ1-1, the V gene TRBV19; 8 bases match TRBD1. Germline V gives CDR1 LNHDA, CDR2 SQIVND (reference sequence). V trimming: 9 bases; J trimming: 2 bases; junction bases outside the gene matches: 5. The CDR3 is made up of 13 amino acids. The CDR3, as DNA: TGTGCCAGCAGCGACAGGGGCAACACTGAAGCTTTCTTT. It translates to CASSDRGNTEAFF. Filled out from reference TRBV19 and TRBJ1-1, the complete variable domain reads DGGITQSPKYLFRKEGQNVTLSCEQNLNHDAMYWYRQDPGQGLRLIYYSQIVNDFQKGDIAEGYSVSREKKESFPLTVTSAQKNPTAFYLCASSDRGNTEAFFGQGTRLTVV.

This chain connects TRBV5-8 to TRBJ1-2; a weak D match, TRBD1 (6 bases). V lost 0 bases to trimming and J lost 7 bases, with 13 bases between them. Germline V gene sequence: CDR1 SGHTS, CDR2 YDEGEE. The CDR3 has 14 residues. The CDR3 spells CASSLDRAWGGYTF. For the CDR3, the DNA is TGTGCCAGCAGCTTGGACAGGGCCTGGGGTGGCTACACCTTC.

The rearrangement uses TRBV5-6 and TRBJ1-1; D perhaps matches TRBD1 (6 bases). The germline CDR1 and CDR2 sequences are SGHDT and YYEEEE. The CDR3 totals 13 residues. Trimming took 3 bases from V and 5 from J, leaving 11 bases between them. CDR3 amino acids: CASSYTGRTEAFF. In nucleotides, the CDR3 is TGTGCCAGCAGCTATACAGGGAGAACTGAAGCTTTCTTT.

This chain connects TRBV6-2 or TRBV6-3 to TRBJ2-7, with 9 bases lining up with TRBD1. From germline, CDR1 is MNHEY and CDR2 SVGEGT. V shed 0 bases and J 6 bases; nucleotides not matched to a gene: 6. CDR3 length equals 15 residues. In DNA form, the CDR3 reads TGTGCCAGCAGTTACTCGATACAGGGGGCCGGCGAGCAGTACTTC. It yields the protein CASSYSIQGAGEQYF.

V usage is TRBV3-1 (or the pseudogene TRBV3-2) and J usage is TRBJ1-1, with 8 bases matching TRBD1. V gave up 7 bases and J gave up 4 bases; unmatched junction bases: 8. This CDR3 has 14 amino acids. CDR1 and CDR2 from the germline V gene are LGHDT and YNNKEL (reference sequence). CDR3 nucleotide sequence: TGTGCCAGCATCATAACAGGGGGAATCACTGAAGCTTTCTTT. Protein: CASIITGGITEAFF.

CDR3 loop: CASSGTAGRGGYTF. CDR3 DNA sequence: TGCGCCAGCAGCGGGACAGCCGGCAGGGGTGGCTACACCTTC. V and J are TRBV5-1 and TRBJ1-2; TRBD1 agrees at 7 bases. Losses at the gene ends were 4 bases for V and 7 bases for J; bases not matched to a gene: 10. Germline-derived CDR1 and CDR2 are SGHRS and YFSETQ. The CDR3 length is 14 residues. Using reference TRBV5-1 and TRBJ1-2 for the parts outside the CDR3, the full variable domain is KAGVTQTPRYLIKTRGQQVTLSCSPISGHRSVSWYQQTPGQGLQFLFEYFSETQRNKGNFPGRFSGRQFSNSRSEMNVSTLELGDSALYLCASSGTAGRGGYTFGSGTRLTVV.

The V gene is TRBV5-1, the J gene TRBJ1-1, with TRBD1 as a possible D gene (6 bases). CDR1 is SGHRS and CDR2 is YFSETQ in the germline V gene. There are 15 residues in the CDR3. Trimming took 5 bases from V and 0 from J, leaving 14 bases between them. The CDR3 region is CASRQGINMNTEAFF. CDR3 coding DNA: TGCGCCAGCAGGCAGGGGATTAATATGAACACTGAAGCTTTCTTT.

The CDR3 reads CASSPRAGSALGEQYF. In nucleotides, the CDR3 is TGTGCCAGCAGTCCTCGTGCCGGCAGCGCTCTAGGAGAGCAGTACTTC. V is TRBV6-6 and J is TRBJ2-7; no clear D gene. Germline CDR1 MNHNY, CDR2 SVGAGI (reference sequence). CDR3 length equals 16 residues. Trimming stripped 5 bases from V and 7 bases from J, with 24 bases between.

The V call is TRBV7-2, the J call TRBJ2-3, with TRBD2 matching 13 bases. CDR1 is SGHTA and CDR2 is FQGNSA in the germline V gene. CDR3 size: 15 residues. Trimming at V came to 4 bases and at J to 5 bases, leaving 3 bases not matched to a gene. CDR3 nucleotide sequence: TGTGCCAGCAGCTCACTAGCGGGAGGGGGAGATACGCAGTATTTT. Encoded protein: CASSSLAGGGDTQYF.

The chain links TRBV25-1 to TRBJ2-6, with 7 nucleotides matching TRBD2. V gave up 3 bases and J gave up 0 bases; unmatched junction bases: 5. The CDR3 runs 17 residues. The V gene's germline CDR1 is MGHDK and CDR2 SYGVNS. The chain's CDR3 is CASSEGTKFSGANVLTF. DNA of the CDR3: TGTGCCAGCAGTGAGGGGACTAAATTCTCTGGGGCCAACGTCCTGACTTTC.

The chain has TRBV4-2 and TRBJ2-1, with 9 bases that match TRBD2. CDR3 length: 18 residues. Unmatched junction bases numbered 9, after V lost 1 base and J lost 2 bases. CDR1 is LGHNA and CDR2 is YNFKEQ in the germline V gene. DNA of the CDR3: TGTGCCAGCAGCCAAGTTGAATTCCTAGCGGGAACCTACAATGAGCAGTTCTTC. Translated, it gives CASSQVEFLAGTYNEQFF.